The T cell receptor (beta chain) under discussion was sequenced for a study of beta chain features in type 1 diabetes. Expressed TCRB transcripts were sequenced after all isolated RNA was converted to cDNA. Assay used: immunoSEQ multiplex PCR; TCRdb lists only in-frame clones, some missing. The profile covers about 320,000 clones, with 14% appearing a single time and about 6.6% taken by the ten largest. This CDR3 is 16 amino acids long. Trimming took 1 base from V and 0 from J, leaving 10 bases between them. The germline gives CDR1 SGHVS, CDR2 FQNEAQ. The sample comprised central memory CD4+ T cells from blood. The clonotype originates from a man younger than 40 in good health. This chain joins TRBV7-8 and TRBJ1-3, with D hard to call. The DNA of the CDR3 is TGTGCCAGCAGCTTAGTCCCCCGCATCTCTGGAAACACCATATATTTT. Protein: CASSLVPRISGNTIYF. The complete variable domain, with remaining parts taken from reference TRBV7-8 and TRBJ1-3, reads GAGVSQSPRYKVAKRGQDVALRCDPISGHVSLFWYQQALGQGPEFLTYFQNEAQLDKSGLPSDRFFAERPEGSVSTLKIQRTQQEDSAVYLCASSLVPRISGNTIYFGEGSWLTVV.